This T cell receptor beta chain was observed in a study of shared clonotypes between healthy human individuals. Trimming shortened V by 2 bases and J by 5 bases, and 12 bases separated the two germline ends. From germline, CDR1 is KGHSH and CDR2 LQKENI. The CDR3 consists of 15 residues. The protocol was immunoSEQ multiplex PCR, while the TCRdb copy is restricted to in-frame clones and leaves out a portion. The table lists a few million clones, 90% to 95% of them singletons, with about 0.39% in the top ten. V is TRBV18 and J is TRBJ2-2; D perhaps matches TRBD1 (5 bases). This sequence originates from a man between 18 and 29 years old in good health. Some clones in this sample may be carry-over from other donors' samples. The sample taken for sequencing was naive CD4+ T cells from PBMCs. The subset was: CD45RA+ positively selected. The DNA for the CDR3 is TGTGCCAGCTCACCAGTGATGGCAGGGACCGGGGAGCTGTTTTTT. Amino acids: CASSPVMAGTGELFF.